This TCR beta chain was recovered during a study of PD-1 blockade in classical Hodgkin lymphoma. The count of this clone is one. Its antigen is not known. The time point here: cycle 4 day 1 (C4D1), after around six weeks of nivolumab. Relapse was seen in all patients after autologous stem cell transplantation, and brentuximab vedotin exposure was variable. Study-level results: Repertoire differences have undefined causes, possibly disease activity or prior therapy. Relative to healthy donors, newly diagnosed patients reportedly had lower baseline TCR diversity, which was reported as lower still in relapsed/refractory patients.

Profiling relied on immunoSEQ multiplex PCR, and the TCRdb table lists in-frame clones only, not all of them. The sample yields 50,000 to 65,000 clones, 70% to 90% seen once. The CDR3 has 12 amino acids. Germline CDR1 and CDR2: MNHEY and SVGAGI. V lost 4 bases, J lost 1 base, and 5 bases lay in between. Sequenced material: peripheral blood mononuclear cells (PBMCs), taken before the fourth cycle of nivolumab. This rearrangement joins TRBV6-5 to TRBJ2-7; D remains ambiguous. The source of this sequence is a human donor with classical Hodgkin lymphoma. CDR3 amino acids: CASSSASYEQYF. The DNA of the CDR3 is TGTGCCAGCAGTTCCGCTTCCTACGAGCAGTACTTC.